Below are 18 T cell receptor beta chains sequenced from a single sample in a study of human T cells and chemical hapten exposure. The time point: healthy volunteer bleed at 2 weeks. Total RNA extraction was carried out from unfractionated whole blood. TCRdb re-called the RACE reads through MiXCR, storing one row per CDR3 protein. The sample gives 130,000 or so distinct CDR3 sequences, approximately 9.5% of which show up once; about 1.8% is in the top ten. Specimen: whole blood. These receptors came from a male donor in good health. Some clones in this sample may be carry-over from other donors' samples.

This clonotype was detected a few times. The chain employs TRBV10-3 and TRBJ1-5; TRBD1 matches at 8 bases. The J segment lost 2 bases and the V segment lost 4 bases, leaving 7 bases of the junction unmatched. This CDR3 spans 16 amino acids. Germline V gene lookup returns CDR1 ENHRY and CDR2 SYGVKD. For the CDR3, the DNA is TGTGCCATCAGTGGTACAGGGGGGTTTGGCAATCAGCCCCAGCATTTT. Amino acid sequence: CAISGTGGFGNQPQHF.

V gene TRBV3-1 combines with J gene TRBJ1-1, with TRBD1 matching over 7 bases. CDR3 length: 15 residues. Germline CDR1 LGHDT, CDR2 YNNKEL (reference sequence). The junction had 4 bases not matched to a gene; V was cut back by 3 bases and J by 0 bases. This chain's CDR3 is CASSHTDRMNTEAFF. The CDR3 bases are TGTGCCAGCAGCCACACGGACAGGATGAACACTGAAGCTTTCTTT.

The table lists this clonotype with many counts. The J gene is TRBJ2-3, the V gene TRBV29-1; the D gene could be TRBD1 or TRBD2 (6 bases each). Germline values: CDR1 SQVTM, CDR2 ANQGSEA. The CDR3 covers 16 residues. V lost 4 bases to trimming and J lost 4 bases, with 21 bases between them. CDR3 sequence: CSVAGTGAVRADTQYF. The CDR3 nucleotides are TGCAGCGTTGCGGGGACGGGGGCAGTTAGAGCAGATACGCAGTATTTT.

The chain uses TRBV20-1 and TRBJ2-3; 8 bases are a match to TRBD1. The CDR3 spans 14 residues. Germline CDR1 is DFQATT and CDR2 is SNEGSKA (reference sequence). Trimming cost V 5 bases and J 4 bases; bases outside gene matches: 8. The CDR3 sequence is CSAGMDRDSDTQYF. The CDR3 DNA reads TGCAGTGCTGGGATGGACAGGGACTCAGATACGCAGTATTTT.

This clonotype was counted a few times. The J gene is TRBJ2-1, the V gene TRBV20-1; 8 bases are shared with TRBD2. CDR1 is DFQATT, CDR2 SNEGSKA, per germline (reference sequence). Losses at the gene ends were 2 bases for V and 4 bases for J; bases not matched to a gene: 4. The CDR3 runs to 14 residues. CDR3 in amino acids: CSARTRGEYNEQFF. The CDR3 nucleotides are TGCAGTGCTAGAACGCGGGGGGAGTACAATGAGCAGTTCTTC.

This clonotype was recorded a few times. The rearrangement links TRBV4-3 to TRBJ2-1, with no clear D. This CDR3 has 11 amino acids. Germline V gene lookup returns CDR1 LGHNA and CDR2 YSLEER. The V and J ends lost 3 bases and 8 bases respectively, with 5 bases between them. The CDR3 nucleotides are TGCGCCAGCAGCCACCGCGATGAGCAGTTCTTC. The encoded protein is CASSHRDEQFF.

This chain connects TRBV5-5 to TRBJ1-4; 7 nucleotides agree with TRBD1. The CDR3 sequence is 14 residues long. Looked up from germline, CDR1 is SGHKS and CDR2 is YYEKEE (reference sequence). Losses at the gene ends were 3 bases for V and 8 bases for J; bases not matched to a gene: 7. This CDR3 is CASSWGQLPEKLFF. CDR3 sequence (DNA): TGTGCCAGCAGCTGGGGACAGTTACCCGAAAAACTGTTTTTT.

The chain employs TRBV27 and TRBJ2-7; 11 bases map to TRBD2. Germline loops: CDR1 MNHEY, CDR2 SMNVEV (reference sequence). The CDR3 runs 18 residues. Trimming took 6 bases from V and 2 from J; bases not matched to a gene: 15. CDR3 amino acids: CASSRNPRLAGPTYEQYF. The CDR3 DNA reads TGTGCCAGCAGCCGAAACCCCCGACTAGCGGGACCTACCTACGAGCAGTACTTC.

This clonotype was observed a handful of times. The chain links TRBV27 to TRBJ1-1; 7 bases are shared with TRBD1. The CDR3 extends over 15 amino acids. CDR1 MNHEY and CDR2 SMNVEV come from the germline V gene (reference sequence). V was pared by 5 bases and J by 5 bases, with 11 bases of the junction left unmatched. The DNA for the CDR3 is TGTGCCAGCAGTCCCTCCTCGACAGGGAGAACTGAAGCTTTCTTT. The encoded protein is CASSPSSTGRTEAFF.

The table lists this clonotype with many counts. The genes are TRBV5-7 and TRBJ2-3; TRBD2 agrees at 14 bases. TRBV5-7 is given ORF status, its function remaining uncertain. The CDR3 consists of 20 residues. Trimming cost V 4 bases and J 5 bases; bases outside gene matches: 18. This CDR3 is CASSRTKRGTSGGRVDTQYF. As DNA, the CDR3 is TGTGCCAGCAGCCGGACAAAACGAGGGACTAGCGGGGGAAGAGTAGATACGCAGTATTTT.

This clonotype was seen a handful of times. The chain joins TRBV6-1 to TRBJ1-2; 7 bases match TRBD1. The germline gives CDR1 MNHNS, CDR2 SASEGT. V gave up 0 bases and J gave up 3 bases; unmatched junction bases: 4. The CDR3 runs to 15 residues. The CDR3 protein is CASSEATGVYYGYTF. The CDR3 coding sequence is TGTGCCAGCAGTGAAGCTACAGGGGTCTACTATGGCTACACCTTC.

This clonotype appeared a few times. V and J are TRBV15 and TRBJ2-7; the D gene could be TRBD1 or TRBD2 (5 bases each). Trimming cost V 6 bases and J 3 bases, with 15 bases left between them. The CDR3 is 14 amino acids. The germline V gene has CDR1 LNHNV and CDR2 YYDKDF (reference sequence). In nucleotides, the CDR3 is TGTGCCACCAGAGATTCCGGGACCCTCTACGAGCAGTACTTC. This codes for CATRDSGTLYEQYF.

The V gene is TRBV9, the J gene TRBJ1-1, with D unclear. Trimming shortened V by 0 bases and J by 5 bases, and 5 bases separated the two germline ends. Germline CDR1 SGDLS, CDR2 YYNGEE. CDR3 length equals 12 residues. CDR3 in DNA: TGTGCCAGCAGCGTAGCCGGTACTGAAGCTTTCTTT. This encodes CASSVAGTEAFF. Together with reference TRBV9 and TRBJ1-1, the CDR3 gives the full variable domain: DSGVTQTPKHLITATGQRVTLRCSPRSGDLSVYWYQQSLDQGLQFLIQYYNGEERAKGNILERFSAQQFPDLHSELNLSSLELGDSALYFCASSVAGTEAFFGQGTRLTVV.

This clonotype was detected ten times or more. J is TRBJ2-3 and V is TRBV2; 8 bases line up with TRBD2. The CDR3 loop spans 14 amino acids. The germline V gene encodes CDR1 SNHLY and CDR2 FYNNEI. V shed 6 bases, J shed 4 bases, and the junction held 6 bases outside the gene matches. The chain's CDR3 is CASRLAGNPDTQYF. CDR3 sequence (DNA): TGTGCCAGCAGGTTAGCGGGAAATCCAGATACGCAGTATTTT. The full variable domain, rest sourced from reference TRBV2 and TRBJ2-3, is EPEVTQTPSHQVTQMGQEVILRCVPISNHLYFYWYRQILGQKVEFLVSFYNNEISEKSEIFDDQFSVERPDGSNFTLKIRSTKLEDSAMYFCASRLAGNPDTQYFGPGTRLTVL.

This chain uses TRBV24-1 with TRBJ2-1; 13 nucleotides match TRBD2. The CDR3 has 17 amino acids. V trimming: 5 bases; J trimming: 7 bases; junction bases outside the gene matches: 10. CDR1 KGHDR and CDR2 SFDVKD come from the germline V gene. CDR3 sequence (DNA): TGTGCCACCAGTGGCCGACCGGGACTAGCGGGATGGAATGAGCAGTTCTTC. It encodes CATSGRPGLAGWNEQFF.

This chain connects TRBV18 to TRBJ2-7; TRBD2 matches 9 bases. Germline CDR1 reads KGHSH; CDR2 reads LQKENI. J gave up 3 bases and V 4 bases, and 10 bases lay outside the gene matches. The length of the CDR3 is 16 residues. Here the CDR3 reads CASSRRTSDSLYEQYF. The DNA for the CDR3 is TGTGCCAGCTCACGACGGACTAGCGACTCGCTCTACGAGCAGTACTTC.

At least ten counts were recorded for this clonotype. This chain connects TRBV7-9 to TRBJ2-7; the D gene is possibly TRBD1 (6 bases). The CDR3 consists of 16 residues. CDR1 and CDR2 (germline): SEHNR, FQNEAQ (reference sequence). Trimming took off 4 bases at V and 1 base at J, with 17 bases between the two ends. The CDR3 DNA follows: TGTGCCAGCAGCTCAAGGACCGGACAGTTATCCTACGAGCAGTACTTC. It encodes CASSSRTGQLSYEQYF. The variable domain in full, with the rest retrieved from reference TRBV7-9 and TRBJ2-7, is DTGVSQNPRHKITKRGQNVTFRCDPISEHNRLYWYRQTLGQGPEFLTYFQNEAQLEKSRLLSDRFSAERPKGSFSTLEIQRTEQGDSAMYLCASSSRTGQLSYEQYFGPGTRLTVT.

Here the CDR3 reads CASSQRTSVSTDTQYF. The CDR3 nucleotides read TGTGCCAGCAGCCAACGGACTAGCGTCAGCACAGATACGCAGTATTTT. The chain recombines TRBV4-2 with TRBJ2-3; 9 bases map to TRBD2. V gave up 2 bases and J gave up 0 bases; unmatched junction bases: 3. The V gene's germline CDR1 is LGHNA and CDR2 YNFKEQ. This CDR3 has 16 amino acids.